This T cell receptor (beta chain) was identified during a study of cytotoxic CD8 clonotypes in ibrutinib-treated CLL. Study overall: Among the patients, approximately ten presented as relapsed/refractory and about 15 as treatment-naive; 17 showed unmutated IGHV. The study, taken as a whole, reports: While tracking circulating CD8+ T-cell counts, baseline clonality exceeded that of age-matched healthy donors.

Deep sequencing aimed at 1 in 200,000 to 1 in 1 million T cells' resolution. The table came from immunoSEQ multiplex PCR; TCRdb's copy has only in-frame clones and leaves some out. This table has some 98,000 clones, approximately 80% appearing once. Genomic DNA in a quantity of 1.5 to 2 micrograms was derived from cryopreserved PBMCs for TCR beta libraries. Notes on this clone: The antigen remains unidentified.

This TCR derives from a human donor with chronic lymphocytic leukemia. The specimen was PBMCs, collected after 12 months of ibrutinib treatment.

CDR3 residues: CASSLGSITRLLKNNEQFF. In DNA, the CDR3 is TGTGCCAGCAGCTTGGGCTCCATTACTAGGTTACTAAAAAACAATGAGCAGTTCTTC. The chain joins TRBV5-6 to TRBJ2-1; possibly TRBD2 for D (5 bases). The V end lost 0 bases, the J end lost 5 bases, and 24 bases lay between the germline ends. This CDR3 has 19 amino acids. Germline loops: CDR1 SGHDT, CDR2 YYEEEE.